The T cell receptor (beta chain) under discussion was sequenced for a study of blood T cell repertoires in COVID-19. On the study more broadly: Sites across the United States, Italy and Spain contributed samples from acute and convalescent COVID-19. T cells, B-cell-depleted T cells, or PBMCs provided the cDNA or gDNA that served as material.

In the study's own analysis: Cell counts per sample came from amplifying reference gene primers. Some clones are missing from TCRdb's copy, which holds only in-frame ones; the method was immunoSEQ multiplex PCR. V, J and clone size derive from that table, while D and trimming were established from the DNA sequence. The data show roughly 27,000 clones, roughly nine tenths seen once. Per the germline V gene, CDR1 is MDHEN and CDR2 is SYDVKM. The length of the CDR3 is 16 residues. Losses at the gene ends were 3 bases for V and 1 base for J; bases not matched to a gene: 3. The sequenced sample consisted of peripheral blood. The V gene is TRBV28, the J gene TRBJ1-6; TRBD1 matches 7 bases. This sequence originates from a human donor in a cohort sampled during active COVID-19. CDR3 loop: CASSFHRGSYNSPLHF. CDR3 in DNA: TGTGCCAGCAGTTTCCACAGGGGTTCCTATAATTCACCCCTCCACTTT.